The TCR beta chain described here comes from a study of T cell responses to AZD1222 COVID-19 vaccine. Assay: immunoSEQ multiplex PCR; the TCRdb copy retains only in-frame clones and omits some. The sample records approximately 150,000 clones, approximately 94% being singletons. Points on this clone: Its antigen remains unidentified.

Regarding the study as a whole: White British people made up most donors, females outnumbered males, and clonal diversity was possibly underestimated.

This CDR3 is 12 amino acids long. Germline V lookup: CDR1 MNHEY, CDR2 SVGEGT. V shed 2 bases and J shed 7 bases, with 8 bases lying between them. The origin of this receptor is an adult in good health. The chain recombines TRBV6-2 or TRBV6-3 with TRBJ1-1, with D perhaps TRBD1 (6 bases). The specimen comprised peripheral blood, sampled on day 0 of AZD1222 vaccination. The CDR3 protein is CASSYLDSEAFF. The CDR3 bases are TGTGCCAGCAGTTACCTGGACAGTGAAGCTTTCTTT.